The sequence of this T cell receptor (beta chain) was determined in a study of blood T cell repertoires in COVID-19. The wider study: In each case, the material was cDNA or gDNA derived from T cells, B-cell-depleted T cells, or PBMCs.

The trim removed 6 bases at V and 6 bases at J, leaving 4 bases unmatched. There are 12 residues in the CDR3. Looked up from germline, CDR1 is ENHRY and CDR2 is SYGVKD. One Seattle source followed patients from active infection through their disease course. As handled by the study authors: The assay estimated nucleated cells by amplifying reference gene primers. The method was immunoSEQ multiplex PCR; TCRdb's version includes in-frame clones alone and lacks a portion of them. V and J calls and clone size follow that table, whereas D and trimming were derived from the DNA. In the table there are roughly 230,000 clones, around 80% of which are singletons.

The sequencing input was peripheral blood. The TCR originated in a woman over 75 with COVID-19, enrolled during active disease. The chain uses TRBV10-3 and TRBJ2-7, with 8 bases identical to TRBD2. The CDR3 reads CAISGLAPEQYF. CDR3 sequence (DNA): TGTGCCATCAGCGGACTAGCTCCCGAGCAGTACTTC.